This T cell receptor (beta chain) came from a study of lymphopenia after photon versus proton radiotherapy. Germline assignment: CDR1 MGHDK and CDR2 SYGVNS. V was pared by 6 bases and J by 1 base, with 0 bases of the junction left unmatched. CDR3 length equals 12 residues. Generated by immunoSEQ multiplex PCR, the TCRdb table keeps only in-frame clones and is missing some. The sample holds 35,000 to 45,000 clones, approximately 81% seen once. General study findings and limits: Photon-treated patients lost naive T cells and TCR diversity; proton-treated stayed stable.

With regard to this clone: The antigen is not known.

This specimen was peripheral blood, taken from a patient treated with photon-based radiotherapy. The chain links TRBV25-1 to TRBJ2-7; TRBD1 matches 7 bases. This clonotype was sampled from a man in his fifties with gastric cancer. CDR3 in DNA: TGTGCCAGCAGGGGACAGTCCTACGAGCAGTACTTC. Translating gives CASRGQSYEQYF.